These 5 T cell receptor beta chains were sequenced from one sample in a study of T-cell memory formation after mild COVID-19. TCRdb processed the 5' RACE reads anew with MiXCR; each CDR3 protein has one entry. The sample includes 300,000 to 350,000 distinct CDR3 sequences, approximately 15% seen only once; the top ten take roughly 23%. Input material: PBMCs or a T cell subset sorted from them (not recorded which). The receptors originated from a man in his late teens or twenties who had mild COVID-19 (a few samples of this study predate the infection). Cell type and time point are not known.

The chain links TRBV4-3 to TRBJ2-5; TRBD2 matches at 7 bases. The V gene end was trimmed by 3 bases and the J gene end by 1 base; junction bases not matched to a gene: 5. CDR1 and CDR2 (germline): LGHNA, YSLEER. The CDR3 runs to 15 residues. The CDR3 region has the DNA TGCGCCAGCAGCCAGACTAGCCTGGGCCAAGAGACCCAGTACTTC. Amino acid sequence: CASSQTSLGQETQYF.

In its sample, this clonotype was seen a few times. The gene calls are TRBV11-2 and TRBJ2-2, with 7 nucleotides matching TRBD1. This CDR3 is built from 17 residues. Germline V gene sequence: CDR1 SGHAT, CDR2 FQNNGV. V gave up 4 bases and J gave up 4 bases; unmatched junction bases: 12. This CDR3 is CASSSLGPGQLTGELFF. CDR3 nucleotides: TGTGCCAGCAGCTCACTAGGACCGGGACAGCTCACCGGGGAGCTGTTTTTT. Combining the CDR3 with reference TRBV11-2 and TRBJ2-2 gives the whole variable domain EAGVAQSPRYKIIEKRQSVAFWCNPISGHATLYWYQQILGQGPKLLIQFQNNGVVDDSQLPKDRFSAERLKGVDSTLKIQPAKLEDSAVYLCASSSLGPGQLTGELFFGEGSRLTVL.

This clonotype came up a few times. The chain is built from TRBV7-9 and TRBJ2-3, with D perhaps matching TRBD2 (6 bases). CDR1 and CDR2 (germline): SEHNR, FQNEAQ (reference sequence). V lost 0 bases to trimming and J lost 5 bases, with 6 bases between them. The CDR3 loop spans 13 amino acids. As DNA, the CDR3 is TGTGCCAGCAGCTTAGCGCGGGGAGATACGCAGTATTTT. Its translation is CASSLARGDTQYF.

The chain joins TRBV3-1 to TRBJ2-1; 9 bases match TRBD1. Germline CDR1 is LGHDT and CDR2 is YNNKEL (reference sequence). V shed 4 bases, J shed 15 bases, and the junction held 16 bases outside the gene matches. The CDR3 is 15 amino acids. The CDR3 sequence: CASSPGQGLGAPGFF. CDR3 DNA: TGTGCCAGCAGCCCCGGACAGGGGTTAGGAGCCCCGGGGTTCTTC.

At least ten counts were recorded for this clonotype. The CDR3 sequence: CASSPTSGAYNEQFF. In nucleotides, the CDR3 is TGTGCCAGCAGTCCGACTAGCGGGGCCTACAATGAGCAGTTCTTC. This chain uses TRBV28 with TRBJ2-1; 11 bases match TRBD2. CDR1 and CDR2 (germline): MDHEN, SYDVKM. The CDR3 runs to 15 residues. V was clipped by 5 bases and J by 2 bases; unmatched bases: 2.